These 20 T cell receptor beta chains originate from one sample sequenced in a study of graft-versus-host responses after intestinal transplantation. Clones were sequenced by immunoSEQ multiplex PCR, and TCRdb holds only the in-frame ones, with some missing. The top ten clones hold roughly 20% of a sample with more than 9,500 clones, approximately 93% of them seen once. This specimen consisted of PBMCs, obtained roughly 110 days after intestinal transplant. Every receptor here comes from a human patient who received an intestinal transplant, so some T cells may come from the graft donor.

This sequence joins TRBV7-2 and TRBJ2-5; 8 bases match TRBD2. The germline V gene encodes CDR1 SGHTA and CDR2 FQGNSA. This CDR3 has 17 residues. V lost 5 bases, J lost 1 base, and 12 bases stayed unmatched. The CDR3 sequence: CASSPTGTSRFQETQYF. CDR3 sequence (DNA): TGTGCCAGCAGCCCAACCGGGACTAGTCGGTTCCAAGAGACCCAGTACTTC.

Comment on this clone: The junction does not match germline at one end; this may be a read error. The chain links TRBV7-8 to TRBJ1-5, with a tentative D call TRBD1 (6 bases). The CDR3 sequence is 17 residues long. Germline V CDR1 and CDR2: SGHVS, FQNEAQ. CDR3 DNA: TGTGCCAGCAGCTTCGACAGGCAAGACGTTAAAGATCAGGCCCAGCATTTT. This translates into CASSFDRQDVKDQAQHF.

This chain connects TRBV2 to TRBJ1-2; D is unclear. The ends were cut back, 0 bases at V and 8 bases at J, with 19 bases in the middle. CDR1 is SNHLY and CDR2 is FYNNEI in the germline V gene. The CDR3 length is 16 residues. The CDR3 DNA is TGTGCCAGCAGTGAAGCCGGGGAGCTTGCGGTTGAGGGCTACACCTTC. This codes for CASSEAGELAVEGYTF.

This chain connects TRBV5-6 to TRBJ1-4, with a possible D match to TRBD1 (5 bases). Germline CDR1 and CDR2: SGHDT and YYEEEE. The CDR3 sequence is 13 residues long. Trimming left V 6 bases short and J 1 base short, with 7 bases between. CDR3 coding DNA: TGTGCCAGCAACCAGGGAACTAATGAAAAACTGTTTTTT. Encoded protein: CASNQGTNEKLFF.

The genes are TRBV2 and TRBJ2-1; D is unresolved. With 6 bases removed from V and 0 bases from J, the gap between germline ends came to 15 bases. Germline V gene data show CDR1 as SNHLY and CDR2 as FYNNEI. CDR3 length equals 16 residues. The DNA for the CDR3 is TGTGCCAGCAGAGGTATCAGTGATTTCTCCTACAATGAGCAGTTCTTC. It encodes CASRGISDFSYNEQFF.

The V gene is TRBV6-5, the J gene TRBJ2-1; D call uncertain. The CDR3 contains 11 residues. Germline CDR1 reads MNHEY; CDR2 reads SVGAGI. Between the trimmed V and J ends, which lost 5 bases and 4 bases, there was a span of 3 bases. CDR3 protein: CASSLYNEQFF. In DNA form, the CDR3 reads TGTGCCAGCAGTCTTTACAATGAGCAGTTCTTC.

J is TRBJ2-1 and V is TRBV7-9; TRBD2 agrees at 9 bases. The V and J ends lost 4 bases and 0 bases, in that order; junction bases with no gene match: 4. This CDR3 region has 16 residues. Germline V gene sequence: CDR1 SEHNR, CDR2 FQNEAQ (reference sequence). Here the CDR3 DNA reads TGTGCCAGCAGCTCCAGCGGGGGGAGCTCCTACAATGAGCAGTTCTTC. It yields the protein CASSSSGGSSYNEQFF. Drawing the rest from reference TRBV7-9 and TRBJ2-1, the complete variable domain is DTGVSQNPRHKITKRGQNVTFRCDPISEHNRLYWYRQTLGQGPEFLTYFQNEAQLEKSRLLSDRFSAERPKGSFSTLEIQRTEQGDSAMYLCASSSSGGSSYNEQFFGPGTRLTVL.

This chain connects TRBV27 to TRBJ2-1; 9 bases are a match to TRBD1. Trimming cost V 5 bases and J 7 bases; bases outside gene matches: 9. CDR1 MNHEY and CDR2 SMNVEV come from the germline V gene (reference sequence). The CDR3 length is 15 residues. As DNA, the CDR3 is TGTGCCAGCAGTCTCCGGGGCGACAGGGGGAATGAGCAGTTCTTC. Translating gives CASSLRGDRGNEQFF.

This sequence joins TRBV27 and TRBJ2-1; 10 bases map to TRBD2. Germline V CDR1 and CDR2: MNHEY, SMNVEV (reference sequence). The CDR3 is made up of 15 amino acids. After removal of 4 bases from V and 3 bases from J, the junction contained 3 bases not matched to a gene. CDR3 region: CASSSGLADYNEQFF. The CDR3 DNA sequence: TGTGCCAGCAGTTCCGGACTAGCGGACTACAATGAGCAGTTCTTC.

CDR3 loop: CASSYDSLATNEKLFF. In nucleotides, the CDR3 is TGTGCCAGCAGTTACGACAGCCTTGCAACTAATGAAAAACTGTTTTTT. The chain is built from TRBV6-5 and TRBJ1-4, with a possible D match to TRBD1 (5 bases). CDR3 length equals 16 residues. CDR1 is MNHEY, CDR2 SVGAGI, per germline. V was pared by 2 bases and J by 0 bases, with 10 bases between.

V gene TRBV7-7 combines with J gene TRBJ2-5, with a weak D call TRBD2 (6 bases). Germline V lookup: CDR1 SSHAT, CDR2 FNYEAQ (reference sequence). This CDR3 contains 15 residues. Trimming cost V 3 bases and J 5 bases, with 16 bases left between them. The CDR3 loop reads CASSFGRVRGETQYF. CDR3 nucleotides: TGTGCCAGCAGCTTTGGGCGGGTCCGGGGGGAGACCCAGTACTTC.

The chain links TRBV19 to TRBJ2-7; 9 bases fit TRBD1. J lost 4 bases, V lost 5 bases, and 3 bases had no gene match. The length of the CDR3 is 13 residues. CDR1 is LNHDA and CDR2 is SQIVND in the germline V gene (reference sequence). CDR3 region: CASSGTGKYEQYF. For the CDR3, the DNA is TGTGCCAGTAGTGGGACAGGGAAGTACGAGCAGTACTTC.

V usage is TRBV5-4 and J usage is TRBJ2-1; 12 nucleotides line up with TRBD2. The CDR3 spans 16 residues. Per the germline V gene, CDR1 is SGHNT and CDR2 is YYREEE (reference sequence). With V trimmed by 5 bases and J by 1 base, 4 bases remained unmatched. The CDR3 DNA is TGTGCCAGCAGTCGGACTAGCGGGAATTCCTACAATGAGCAGTTCTTC. It codes for CASSRTSGNSYNEQFF.

The rearrangement links TRBV28 to TRBJ2-1, with 11 bases aligning to TRBD2. The CDR3 loop spans 15 amino acids. V gave up 6 bases and J gave up 7 bases; unmatched junction bases: 8. Germline CDR1 and CDR2: MDHEN and SYDVKM. CDR3 loop: CASSIAGGPGNEQFF. CDR3 sequence (DNA): TGTGCCAGCAGCATAGCGGGAGGGCCAGGGAATGAGCAGTTCTTC.

The chain recombines TRBV4-1 with TRBJ2-3; tentative D call: TRBD1 (5 bases). CDR3 length: 17 residues. V lost 0 bases to trimming and J lost 0 bases, with 13 bases between them. Germline CDR1 reads MGHRA; CDR2 reads YSYEKL. CDR3 sequence reads: CASSQEYTGLSTDTQYF. The CDR3 DNA is TGCGCCAGCAGCCAAGAGTATACAGGCCTTAGCACAGATACGCAGTATTTT.

The chain recombines TRBV6-5 with TRBJ2-1, with 9 nucleotides matching TRBD1. Germline V gene lookup returns CDR1 MNHEY and CDR2 SVGAGI. J was trimmed by 10 bases and V by 8 bases; bases with no gene match: 9. The length of the CDR3 is 13 residues. CDR3 coding DNA: TGTGCCAGCGGAATGGGACAGGGAAAGGAGCAGTTCTTC. The encoded protein is CASGMGQGKEQFF.

The rearrangement links TRBV29-1 to TRBJ2-1, with 12 bases matching TRBD2. With 1 base clipped from V and 7 bases from J, the junction kept 8 bases outside the gene matches. CDR3 length: 16 amino acids. Looked up from germline, CDR1 is SQVTM and CDR2 is ANQGSEA. CDR3 in amino acids: CSVEALTSGSRNEQFF. The DNA of the CDR3 is TGCAGCGTTGAAGCGTTGACTAGCGGGAGTAGGAATGAGCAGTTCTTC.

The chain's CDR3 is CASTASGWDEQFF. The CDR3 nucleotides are TGTGCCAGCACGGCTAGCGGGTGGGATGAGCAGTTCTTC. The chain carries TRBV2 and TRBJ2-1, with 8 nucleotides matching TRBD2. The CDR3 loop spans 13 amino acids. The V gene end was trimmed by 7 bases and the J gene end by 8 bases; junction bases not matched to a gene: 7. From germline, CDR1 is SNHLY and CDR2 FYNNEI. Using reference TRBV2 and TRBJ2-1 for the parts outside the CDR3, the full variable domain is EPEVTQTPSHQVTQMGQEVILRCVPISNHLYFYWYRQILGQKVEFLVSFYNNEISEKSEIFDDQFSVERPDGSNFTLKIRSTKLEDSAMYFCASTASGWDEQFFGPGTRLTVL.

The genes are TRBV6-1 and TRBJ1-1; D may be TRBD1 (5 bases). CDR3 length: 13 residues. Germline V lookup: CDR1 MNHNS, CDR2 SASEGT. V dropped 6 bases and J dropped 4 bases, with 12 bases sitting between them. CDR3 nucleotide sequence: TGTGCCAGCAGGGGGGTAAAATTCACTGAAGCTTTCTTT. Protein sequence: CASRGVKFTEAFF.

The chain employs TRBV21-1 and TRBJ1-2. TRBV21-1 is described as a pseudogene. The CDR3 is 17 amino acids. DNA for the CDR3: TGTGCCAGCAGAGAAGCGATAGGCTACAGAAAGACCTATGGCTACACCTTC. Translated: CASREAIGYRKTYGYTF.